These 22 T cell receptor beta chains were sequenced from one sample in a study of T-cell memory formation after mild COVID-19. A single record per CDR3 protein comes from TCRdb applying MiXCR to the 5' RACE reads. Of 250,000 to 350,000 distinct CDR3 sequences detected, 15% to 20% appear once; the ten largest clones hold roughly 24%. Sequencing was carried out using PBMCs or a T cell subset sorted from them (not recorded which). These receptors were obtained from a man in his late teens or twenties who had mild COVID-19 (a few samples of this study predate the infection). Cell type and time point are not known.

This clonotype was counted a few times. The CDR3 sequence is CASSRDRDEQYV. CDR3 in DNA: TGTGCCAGCAGCCGGGACAGGGACGAGCAGTACGTC. The chain is built from TRBV7-2 and TRBJ2-7; 9 nucleotides match TRBD1. The CDR3 extends over 12 amino acids. Losses at the gene ends were 5 bases for V and 5 bases for J; bases not matched to a gene: 1. The germline gives CDR1 SGHTA, CDR2 FQGNSA.

In its sample, this clonotype was seen a few times. The J gene is TRBJ2-3, the V gene TRBV5-1, with D possibly called TRBD1 or TRBD2 (6 bases each). The V gene's germline CDR1 is SGHRS and CDR2 YFSETQ. V shed 0 bases and J shed 4 bases, with 12 bases lying between them. This CDR3 has 15 amino acids. As DNA, the CDR3 is TGCGCCAGCAGCTTGGAGGGGGGTTCCCCAGATACGCAGTATTTT. Its translation: CASSLEGGSPDTQYF.

V usage is TRBV29-1 and J usage is TRBJ2-1; maybe TRBD1 (5 bases). V was pared by 3 bases and J by 8 bases, with 17 bases between. Germline values: CDR1 SQVTM, CDR2 ANQGSEA. This CDR3 has 14 amino acids. This CDR3 reads CSVESFAGSDEQFF. CDR3 bases: TGCAGCGTTGAGTCTTTCGCAGGGTCGGATGAGCAGTTCTTC.

Concerning this clonotype: The junction departs from germline at one end; a sequencing error may be responsible. DNA for the CDR3: TGTGCTAGCAGCCCGACAGGGTCGGGCACCGGGGAGCTGTTTTTT. This sequence encodes CASSPTGSGTGELFF. The chain is built from TRBV7-7 and TRBJ2-2; 7 nucleotides line up with TRBD1. The CDR3 loop spans 15 amino acids. Germline V gene data show CDR1 as SSHAT and CDR2 as FNYEAQ (reference sequence).

The genes are TRBV9 and TRBJ1-2; 9 positions match TRBD1. Trimming removed 2 bases from V and 6 bases from J; junction bases left unmatched: 8. This CDR3 is built from 15 residues. CDR1 and CDR2 from the germline V gene are SGDLS and YYNGEE. The chain's CDR3 is CASSVAGTGRNGYTF. Written as DNA, the CDR3 is TGTGCCAGCAGCGTGGCCGGGACAGGGAGAAATGGCTACACCTTC.

Ten or more counts support this clonotype. The CDR3 region has the DNA TGTGCCTGGACCGCCCTAGCTGATGAGCAGTTCTTC. Its protein product is CAWTALADEQFF. The chain carries TRBV30 and TRBJ2-1, with D perhaps matching TRBD2 (5 bases). The CDR3 runs 12 residues. V lost 4 bases to trimming and J lost 8 bases, with 12 bases between them. Per the germline V gene, CDR1 is GTSNPN and CDR2 is SVGIG (reference sequence).

V is TRBV28 and J is TRBJ2-2; TRBD1 matches at 8 bases. V was clipped by 3 bases and J by 8 bases; unmatched bases: 8. Germline CDR1 MDHEN, CDR2 SYDVKM. This CDR3 region has 15 residues. The CDR3 DNA sequence: TGTGCCAGCAGTTTTCTGCCAGGGGGCGCGGGGGAGCTGTTTTTT. Residues: CASSFLPGGAGELFF.

Here the CDR3 DNA reads TGTGCCAGCAGCGTAGGGGAAGGGGGCGCGGGGAGCATTCAGTACTTC. Its protein is CASSVGEGGAGSIQYF. The chain joins TRBV9 to TRBJ2-4; D is perhaps TRBD1 (7 bases). Germline-derived CDR1 and CDR2 are SGDLS and YYNGEE. The CDR3 consists of 16 residues. V was pared by 0 bases and J by 9 bases, with 19 bases between.

In this sample, this clonotype turned up a few times. The chain has TRBV20-1 and TRBJ1-5; no clear D. V was shortened by 3 bases and J by 0 bases, with 18 bases between the two germline ends. Germline V gives CDR1 DFQATT, CDR2 SNEGSKA (reference sequence). CDR3 size: 17 residues. The CDR3 DNA reads TGCAGTGCTAGCAGGATCACACATGATTATAGCAATCAGCCCCAGCATTTT. Encoded protein: CSASRITHDYSNQPQHF.

This clonotype was detected a few times. This rearrangement joins TRBV5-4 to TRBJ2-7; 9 nucleotides line up with TRBD1. CDR3 size: 14 residues. Germline-derived CDR1 and CDR2 are SGHNT and YYREEE (reference sequence). The V gene end was trimmed by 4 bases and the J gene end by 7 bases; junction bases not matched to a gene: 9. The CDR3 region has the DNA TGTGCCAGCAGCGGGGTCGGGACAGGGTATGAGCAGTACTTC. Encoded protein: CASSGVGTGYEQYF.

The rearrangement links TRBV9 to TRBJ2-7; perhaps TRBD1 as D (6 bases). The CDR3 is 14 amino acids. V was clipped by 4 bases and J by 1 base, with 12 bases between them. Germline lookup yields CDR1 SGDLS and CDR2 YYNGEE. This chain's CDR3 is CASSHSGDSYEQYF. CDR3 DNA sequence: TGTGCCAGCAGCCATTCAGGGGATTCCTACGAGCAGTACTTC.

This clonotype was recorded a few times. The chain employs TRBV5-4 and TRBJ1-6; D unresolved. This CDR3 is 14 amino acids long. CDR1 SGHNT and CDR2 YYREEE come from the germline V gene (reference sequence). Trimming removed 0 bases from V and 11 bases from J, with 12 bases in between. For the CDR3, the DNA is TGTGCCAGCAGCTTGGATCTAGAACGTACACCCCTCCACTTT. It translates to CASSLDLERTPLHF. Full variable domain (missing parts from reference TRBV5-4 and TRBJ1-6): ETGVTQSPTHLIKTRGQQVTLRCSSQSGHNTVSWYQQALGQGPQFIFQYYREEENGRGNFPPRFSGLQFPNYSSELNVNALELDDSALYLCASSLDLERTPLHFGNGTRLTVT.

This clonotype has more than one count but fewer than ten. J is TRBJ1-1 and V is TRBV7-9, with D perhaps TRBD1 (6 bases). The V end lost 1 base, the J end lost 4 bases, and 10 bases lay between the germline ends. The CDR3 extends over 14 amino acids. Germline CDR1 and CDR2: SEHNR and FQNEAQ (reference sequence). CDR3 nucleotides: TGTGCCAGCAGCTTAGAAGGGGGTAGCACTGAAGCTTTCTTT. Its translation: CASSLEGGSTEAFF.

This clonotype was observed many times. This chain links TRBV7-9 with TRBJ2-7, with 8 bases matching TRBD1. The CDR3 is 14 residues long. The J segment lost 1 base and the V segment lost 1 base, leaving 0 bases of the junction unmatched. The germline CDR1 and CDR2 sequences are SEHNR and FQNEAQ (reference sequence). The CDR3 nucleotides are TGTGCCAGCAGCTTAGGGACAGGGTCCTACGAGCAGTACGTC. It yields the protein CASSLGTGSYEQYV.

In its sample, this clonotype was seen a few times. The gene calls are TRBV14 and TRBJ2-5, with 14 bases matching TRBD2. The CDR3 is 16 amino acids. The junction had 4 bases not matched to a gene; V was cut back by 4 bases and J by 3 bases. Germline lookup yields CDR1 SGHDN and CDR2 FVKESK. The CDR3 DNA follows: TGTGCCAGCAGCCGGGGGACTAGCGGGGGAGAAGAGACCCAGTACTTC. Amino acid sequence: CASSRGTSGGEETQYF.

J is TRBJ1-6 and V is TRBV19; maybe TRBD1 (5 bases). The CDR3 covers 14 residues. With 5 bases removed from V and 9 bases from J, the gap between germline ends came to 14 bases. The germline gives CDR1 LNHDA, CDR2 SQIVND (reference sequence). The CDR3 nucleotides read TGTGCCAGTAGTGGCGGGGCGCGGGGTTCACCCCTCCACTTT. This encodes CASSGGARGSPLHF.

This chain joins TRBV9 and TRBJ1-2; tentatively, D is TRBD1 (5 bases). The CDR3 spans 13 residues. V lost 4 bases and J lost 4, with 11 bases in between. Germline V lookup: CDR1 SGDLS, CDR2 YYNGEE. The CDR3 sequence is CASSRRGPYGYTF. For the CDR3, the DNA is TGTGCCAGCAGCCGCCGGGGCCCCTATGGCTACACCTTC.

This clonotype was recorded a few times. DNA for the CDR3: TGCGCCAGCAGCTTGGCGGGCAGGGGCTACGAGCAGTACTTC. This gives the protein CASSLAGRGYEQYF. The genes are TRBV5-1 and TRBJ2-7; tentatively, D is TRBD1 (6 bases). Germline V CDR1 and CDR2: SGHRS, YFSETQ. The CDR3 is 14 residues long. Trimming shortened V by 0 bases and J by 3 bases, and 10 bases separated the two germline ends.

This clonotype was counted ten times or more. The chain is built from TRBV5-1 and TRBJ2-5; 12 bases are shared with TRBD1. J gave up 6 bases and V 1 base, and 4 bases lay outside the gene matches. CDR3 size: 15 residues. Looked up from germline, CDR1 is SGHRS and CDR2 is YFSETQ. CDR3 in amino acids: CASSLRDRGRQTQYF. As DNA, the CDR3 is TGCGCCAGCAGCTTGAGGGACAGGGGGCGGCAGACCCAGTACTTC.

This clonotype was detected only a few times. The chain recombines TRBV29-1 with TRBJ2-7; D unclear. V lost 4 bases to trimming and J lost 2 bases, with 9 bases between them. CDR1 is SQVTM, CDR2 ANQGSEA, per germline. This CDR3 contains 12 residues. The CDR3 spells CSVGGRTYEQYF. In nucleotides, the CDR3 is TGCAGCGTTGGAGGAAGGACCTACGAGCAGTACTTC.

V usage is TRBV6-5 and J usage is TRBJ2-1, with 11 bases matching TRBD2. Germline CDR1 is MNHEY and CDR2 is SVGAGI. Unmatched junction bases numbered 8, after V lost 0 bases and J lost 4 bases. The CDR3 length is 18 residues. This CDR3 is CASSYSPPGTSGYNEQFF. The CDR3 nucleotides read TGTGCCAGCAGTTACTCGCCCCCTGGGACTAGCGGTTACAATGAGCAGTTCTTC.

This clonotype was observed many times. The chain couples TRBV4-3 to TRBJ1-1, with TRBD1 matching 9 bases. This CDR3 region has 14 residues. Germline CDR1 reads LGHNA; CDR2 reads YSLEER. J lost 5 bases, V lost 5 bases, and 6 bases had no gene match. In DNA form, the CDR3 reads TGCGCCAGCAGCACACAGGGGGCAACAACTGAAGCTTTCTTT. It specifies CASSTQGATTEAFF.